A selection of T cell receptor beta chains follows, all from one sample in a study of OX40 agonist ivuxolimab in advanced cancers. Here immunoSEQ multiplex PCR was the method, and the copy in TCRdb shows in-frame clones only, minus some. The table lists 75,000 to 100,000 clones, 84% of them singletons. This specimen consisted of CD4+ or CD8+ T cells sorted from blood, obtained in a trial of the OX40 agonist ivuxolimab. Receptor source: an adult with an advanced solid tumor such as melanoma, head and neck, liver or kidney cancer. CDR3s include the opening cysteine and the closing phenylalanine or tryptophan. D genes are given only for firm matches. A row's size may be missing; if present it is once, few, many or a size class.

>TRBD1|TRBJ2-7|TRBV6-6|NA
TGTGCCAGCAGGACCGGGACAGCCTACGAGCAGTACTTC
CASRTGTAYEQYF
>TRBD1|TRBJ2-7|TRBV5-8|NA
TGTGCCAGCAGCTGGGACAGGGTTTCCTACGAGCAGTACTTC
CASSWDRVSYEQYF
>NA|TRBJ2-3|TRBV11-2|NA
TGTGCCAGCAGCTTCGAACTGGTACTTGGGAATACGCAGTATTTT
CASSFELVLGNTQYF
>NA|TRBJ2-2|TRBV7-9|NA
TGTGCCAGCAGCTTAGCGCTAGGGACGGGGAACACCGGGGAGCTGTTTTTT
CASSLALGTGNTGELFF
>TRBD1|TRBJ2-7|TRBV7-9|NA
TGTGCCAGCAGCTCCCGGGACAGGGCTCCCTACGAGCAGTACTTC
CASSSRDRAPYEQYF
>TRBD1|TRBJ1-5|TRBV19|NA
TGTGCCAGGCGCGTAACTACAGGGGCGGATGGCAATCAGCCCCAGCATTTT
CARRVTTGADGNQPQHF
>NA|TRBJ2-1|TRBV7-9|NA
TGTGCCAGCAGTCCTTCGGAGGAGCAGTTCTTC
CASSPSEEQFF
>NA|TRBJ1-2|TRBV12-5|NA
TGTGCTAGTGGTTTGGTACCCTTGCGGGACATAAATGGCTACACCTTC
CASGLVPLRDINGYTF
>NA|TRBJ2-1|TRBV15|NA
TGTGCCACCAGCAGAGATGAGTTCTTC
CATSRDEFF
>NA|TRBJ1-1|TRBV9|NA
TGTGCCAGCAGCCCAGACAGGCCAATTGGCCGAATGACTGAAGCTTTCTTT
CASSPDRPIGRMTEAFF
>TRBD2|TRBJ2-1|TRBV5-1|many
TGCGCCAGCAGCGAGGGACTAGCGGGGCCTAGCTCCTACAATGAGCAGTTCTTC
CASSEGLAGPSSYNEQFF
>NA|TRBJ2-7|TRBV4-1|NA
TGCGCCAGCAGCCAAGGCCTGGGGGAAAGCTCCTACGAGCAGTACTTC
CASSQGLGESSYEQYF
>NA|TRBJ2-7|TRBV6-5|many
TGTGCCAGCAGCGGGGGTTGGAACGAGCAGTACTTC
CASSGGWNEQYF
>TRBD1|TRBJ1-2|TRBV4-1|NA
TGCGCCAGCAGCCAAGATCGGGCAGGGGGCGCATTCGATGGCTACACCTTC
CASSQDRAGGAFDGYTF
>NA|TRBJ2-3|TRBV9|NA
TGTGCCAGCAGCGTAGGGGCAGGGACAGATACGCAGTATTTT
CASSVGAGTDTQYF
>NA|TRBJ1-1|TRBV7-9|few
TGTGCCCCAGCGGCTGGGGCTTTCTTT
CAPAAGAFF
>NA|TRBJ2-3|TRBV6-5|NA
TGTGCCAGCAAAATAACCGGGTTCACAGATACGCAGTATTTT
CASKITGFTDTQYF
>TRBD2|TRBJ2-3|TRBV9|NA
TGTGCCAGCAGCGTAGGGAGTAGCGGGGGGCCCGATACGCAGTATTTT
CASSVGSSGGPDTQYF